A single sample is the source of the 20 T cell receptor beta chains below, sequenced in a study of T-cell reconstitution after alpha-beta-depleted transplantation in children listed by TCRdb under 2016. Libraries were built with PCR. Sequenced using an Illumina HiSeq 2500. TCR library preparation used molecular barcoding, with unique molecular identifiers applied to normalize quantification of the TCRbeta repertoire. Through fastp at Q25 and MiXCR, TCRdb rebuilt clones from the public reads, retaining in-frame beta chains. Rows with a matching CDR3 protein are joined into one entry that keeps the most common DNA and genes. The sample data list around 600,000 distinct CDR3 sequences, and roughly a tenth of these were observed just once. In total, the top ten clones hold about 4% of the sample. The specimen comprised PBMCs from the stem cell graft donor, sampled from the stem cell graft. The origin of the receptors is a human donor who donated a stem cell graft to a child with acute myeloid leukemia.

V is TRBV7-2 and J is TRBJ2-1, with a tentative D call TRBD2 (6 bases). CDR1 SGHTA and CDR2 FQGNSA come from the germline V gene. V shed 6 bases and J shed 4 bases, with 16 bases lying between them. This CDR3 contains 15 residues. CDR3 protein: CASRQTSTSYNEQFF. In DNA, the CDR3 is TGTGCCAGCAGACAGACTAGTACGAGTTACAATGAGCAGTTCTTC.

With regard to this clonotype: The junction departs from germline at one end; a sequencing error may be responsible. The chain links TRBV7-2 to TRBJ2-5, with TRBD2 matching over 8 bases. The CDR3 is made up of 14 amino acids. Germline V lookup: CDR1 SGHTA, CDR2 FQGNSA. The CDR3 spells CASSLAGLAGLLFF. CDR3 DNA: TGTGCCAGCAGCTTAGCGGGGCTAGCGGGCCTTCTTTTCTTC.

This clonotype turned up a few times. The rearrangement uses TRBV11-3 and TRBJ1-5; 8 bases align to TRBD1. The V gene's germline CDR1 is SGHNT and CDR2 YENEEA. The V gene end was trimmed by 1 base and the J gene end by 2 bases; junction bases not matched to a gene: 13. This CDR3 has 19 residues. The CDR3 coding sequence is TGTGCCAGCAGCTTAGGGACAGGGACCTTAAGTAGCGGCAATCAGCCCCAGCATTTT. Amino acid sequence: CASSLGTGTLSSGNQPQHF. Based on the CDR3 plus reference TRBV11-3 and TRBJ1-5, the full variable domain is EAGVVQSPRYKIIEKKQPVAFWCNPISGHNTLYWYLQNLGQGPELLIRYENEEAVDDSQLPKDRFSAERLKGVDSTLKIQPAELGDSAVYLCASSLGTGTLSSGNQPQHFGDGTRLSIL.

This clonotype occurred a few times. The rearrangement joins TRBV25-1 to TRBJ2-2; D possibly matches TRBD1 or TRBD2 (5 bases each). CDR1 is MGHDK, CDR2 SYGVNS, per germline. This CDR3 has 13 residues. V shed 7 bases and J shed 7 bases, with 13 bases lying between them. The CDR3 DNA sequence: TGTGCCAGCATGTGGACGAGGGGCGGGGAGCTGTTTTTT. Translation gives CASMWTRGGELFF.

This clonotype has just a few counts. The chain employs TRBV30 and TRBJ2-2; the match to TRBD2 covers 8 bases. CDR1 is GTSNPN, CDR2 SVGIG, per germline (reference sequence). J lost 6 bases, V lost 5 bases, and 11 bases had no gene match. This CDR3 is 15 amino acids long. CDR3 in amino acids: CAWLSRGGAAGELFF. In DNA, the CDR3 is TGTGCCTGGCTTTCACGGGGGGGCGCGGCCGGGGAGCTGTTTTTT.

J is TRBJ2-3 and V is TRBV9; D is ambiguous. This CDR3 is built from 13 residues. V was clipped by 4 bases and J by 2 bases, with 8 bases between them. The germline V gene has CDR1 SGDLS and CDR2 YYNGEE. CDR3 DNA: TGTGCCAGCAGCACCAGGCTCACAGATACGCAGTATTTT. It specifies CASSTRLTDTQYF.

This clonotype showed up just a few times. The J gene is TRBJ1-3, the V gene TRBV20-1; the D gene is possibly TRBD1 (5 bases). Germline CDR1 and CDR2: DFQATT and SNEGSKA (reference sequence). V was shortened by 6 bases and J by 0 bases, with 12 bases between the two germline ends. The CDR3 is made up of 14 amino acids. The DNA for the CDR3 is TGCAGTGCCCGGGGGTATTACTCTGGAAACACCATATATTTT. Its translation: CSARGYYSGNTIYF.

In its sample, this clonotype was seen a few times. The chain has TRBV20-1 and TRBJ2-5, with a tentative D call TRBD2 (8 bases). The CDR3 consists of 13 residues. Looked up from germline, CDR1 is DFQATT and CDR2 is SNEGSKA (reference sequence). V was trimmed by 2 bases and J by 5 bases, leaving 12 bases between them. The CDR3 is CSARIAGQETQYF. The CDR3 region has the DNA TGCAGTGCTAGAATAGCGGGACAGGAGACCCAGTACTTC.

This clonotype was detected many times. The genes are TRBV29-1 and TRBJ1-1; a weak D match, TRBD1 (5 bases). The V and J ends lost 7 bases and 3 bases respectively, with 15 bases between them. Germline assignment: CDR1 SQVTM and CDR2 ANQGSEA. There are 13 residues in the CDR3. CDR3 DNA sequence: TGCAGCGCTCGATGGGGGACTTACACTGAAGCTTTCTTT. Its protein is CSARWGTYTEAFF.

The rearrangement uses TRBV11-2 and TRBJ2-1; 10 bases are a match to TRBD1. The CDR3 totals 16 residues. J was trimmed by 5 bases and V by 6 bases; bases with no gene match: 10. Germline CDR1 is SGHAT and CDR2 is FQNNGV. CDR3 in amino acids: CASSNHRQGAHNEQFF. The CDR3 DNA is TGTGCCAGCAGTAACCACCGACAGGGGGCTCACAATGAGCAGTTCTTC.

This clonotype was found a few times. CDR3 amino acids: CSAGIAGGTYEQYF. The CDR3 bases are TGCAGTGCTGGGATAGCGGGAGGCACCTACGAGCAGTACTTC. The chain employs TRBV20-1 and TRBJ2-7; the match to TRBD2 covers 10 bases. The CDR3 consists of 14 residues. Trimming cost V 5 bases and J 2 bases; bases outside gene matches: 6. Germline values: CDR1 DFQATT, CDR2 SNEGSKA (reference sequence).

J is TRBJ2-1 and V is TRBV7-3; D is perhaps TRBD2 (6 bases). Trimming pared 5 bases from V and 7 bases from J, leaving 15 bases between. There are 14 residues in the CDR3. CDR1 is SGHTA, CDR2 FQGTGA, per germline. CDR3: CASSLPGLPNEQFF. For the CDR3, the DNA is TGTGCCAGCAGCCTCCCGGGACTTCCTAATGAGCAGTTCTTC.

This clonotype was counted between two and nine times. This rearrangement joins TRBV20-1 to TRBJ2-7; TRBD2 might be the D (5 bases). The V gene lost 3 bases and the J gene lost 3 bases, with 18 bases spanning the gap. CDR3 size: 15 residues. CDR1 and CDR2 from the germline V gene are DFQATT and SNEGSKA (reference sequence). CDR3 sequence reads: CSASYPLGGLYEQYF. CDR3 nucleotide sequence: TGCAGTGCTAGTTATCCCCTAGGAGGACTCTACGAGCAGTACTTC.

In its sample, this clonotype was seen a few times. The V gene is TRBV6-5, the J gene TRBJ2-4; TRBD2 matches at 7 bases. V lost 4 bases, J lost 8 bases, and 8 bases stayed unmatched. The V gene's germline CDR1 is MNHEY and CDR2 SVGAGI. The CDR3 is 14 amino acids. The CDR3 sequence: CASSSLMGGDIQYF. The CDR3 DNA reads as TGTGCCAGCAGTTCCTTGATGGGAGGGGACATTCAGTACTTC.

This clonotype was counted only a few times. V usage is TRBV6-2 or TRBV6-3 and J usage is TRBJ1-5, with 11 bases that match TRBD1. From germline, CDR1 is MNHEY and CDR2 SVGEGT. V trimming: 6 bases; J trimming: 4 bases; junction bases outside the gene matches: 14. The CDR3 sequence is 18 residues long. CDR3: CASSRSRDRGRINQPQHF. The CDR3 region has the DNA TGTGCCAGCAGCCGCTCAAGGGACAGGGGGAGAATTAATCAGCCCCAGCATTTT.

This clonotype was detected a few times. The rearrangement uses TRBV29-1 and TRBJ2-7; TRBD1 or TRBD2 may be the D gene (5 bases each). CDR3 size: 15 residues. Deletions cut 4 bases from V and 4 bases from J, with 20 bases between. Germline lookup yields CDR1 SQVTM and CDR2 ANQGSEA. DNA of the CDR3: TGCAGCGTTGGTCCTCGGACCGGGACCGAGTACGAGCAGTACTTC. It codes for CSVGPRTGTEYEQYF.

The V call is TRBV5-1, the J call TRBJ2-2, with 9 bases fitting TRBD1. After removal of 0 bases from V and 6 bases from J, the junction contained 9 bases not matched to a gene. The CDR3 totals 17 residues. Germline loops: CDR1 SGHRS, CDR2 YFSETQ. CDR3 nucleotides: TGCGCCAGCAGCTTGGCCTCAGGGACAGGGCCCTCCGGGGAGCTGTTTTTT. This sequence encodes CASSLASGTGPSGELFF.

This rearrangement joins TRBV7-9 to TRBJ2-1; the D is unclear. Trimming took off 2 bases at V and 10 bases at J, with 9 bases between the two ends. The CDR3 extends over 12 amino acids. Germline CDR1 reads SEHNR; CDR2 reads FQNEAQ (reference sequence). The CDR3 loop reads CASSLKDAEQFF. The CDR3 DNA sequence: TGTGCCAGCAGCTTAAAGGACGCCGAGCAGTTCTTC.

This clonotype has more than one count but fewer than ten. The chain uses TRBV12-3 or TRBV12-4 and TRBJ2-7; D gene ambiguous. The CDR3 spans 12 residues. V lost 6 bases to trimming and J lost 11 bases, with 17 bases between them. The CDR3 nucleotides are TGTGCCAGCAGCCCCGGGCCAAACACGGAGTACTTC. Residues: CASSPGPNTEYF.

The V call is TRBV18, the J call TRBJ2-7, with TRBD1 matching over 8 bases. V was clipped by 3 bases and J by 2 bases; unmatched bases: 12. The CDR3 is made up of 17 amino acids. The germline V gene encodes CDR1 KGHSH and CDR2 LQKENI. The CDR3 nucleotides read TGTGCCAGCTCACCGCTACGGACAGGGCCTGGTGCCTACGAGCAGTACTTC. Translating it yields CASSPLRTGPGAYEQYF.